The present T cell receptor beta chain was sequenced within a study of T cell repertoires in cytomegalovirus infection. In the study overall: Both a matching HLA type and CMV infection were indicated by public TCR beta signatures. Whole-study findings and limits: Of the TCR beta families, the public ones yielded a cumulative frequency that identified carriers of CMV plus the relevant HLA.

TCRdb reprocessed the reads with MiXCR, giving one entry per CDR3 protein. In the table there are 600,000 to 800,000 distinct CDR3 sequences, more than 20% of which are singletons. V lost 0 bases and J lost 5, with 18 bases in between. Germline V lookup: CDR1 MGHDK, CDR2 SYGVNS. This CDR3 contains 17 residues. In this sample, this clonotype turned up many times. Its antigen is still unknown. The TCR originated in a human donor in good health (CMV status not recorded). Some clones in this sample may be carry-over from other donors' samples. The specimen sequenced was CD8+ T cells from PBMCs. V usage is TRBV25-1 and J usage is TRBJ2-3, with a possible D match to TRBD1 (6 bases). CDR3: CASSEYWIGEGGDTQYF. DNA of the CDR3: TGTGCCAGCAGTGAATATTGGATCGGTGAAGGGGGAGATACGCAGTATTTT.